The sequence of this TCR beta chain was determined in a study of T cell responses to AZD1222 COVID-19 vaccine. The study, taken as a whole, reports: Donors, mostly white British, included more females; clonal diversity was possibly underestimated. Nearly half of spike-specific TCRs reportedly target unmutated variant regions. The span of vaccine-associated CD4 TCRs extended across spike, with dominance at 160-218 and 743-854.

On this clone: Its target is not known.

The CDR3 is 15 residues long. With 3 bases removed from V and 0 bases from J, the gap between germline ends came to 9 bases. Germline lookup yields CDR1 LNHDA and CDR2 SQIVND (reference sequence). Libraries were prepared by immunoSEQ multiplex PCR; TCRdb keeps only in-frame clonotypes and omits some of them. In the table there are around 99,000 clones, around 91% of which are singletons. The chain recombines TRBV19 with TRBJ1-3; D uncertain. Source: peripheral blood, taken on day 0 of AZD1222 vaccination. This clonotype was obtained from an adult in good health. This CDR3 reads CASSMFHSSGNTIYF. Written as DNA, the CDR3 is TGTGCCAGTAGTATGTTCCATAGCTCTGGAAACACCATATATTTT.